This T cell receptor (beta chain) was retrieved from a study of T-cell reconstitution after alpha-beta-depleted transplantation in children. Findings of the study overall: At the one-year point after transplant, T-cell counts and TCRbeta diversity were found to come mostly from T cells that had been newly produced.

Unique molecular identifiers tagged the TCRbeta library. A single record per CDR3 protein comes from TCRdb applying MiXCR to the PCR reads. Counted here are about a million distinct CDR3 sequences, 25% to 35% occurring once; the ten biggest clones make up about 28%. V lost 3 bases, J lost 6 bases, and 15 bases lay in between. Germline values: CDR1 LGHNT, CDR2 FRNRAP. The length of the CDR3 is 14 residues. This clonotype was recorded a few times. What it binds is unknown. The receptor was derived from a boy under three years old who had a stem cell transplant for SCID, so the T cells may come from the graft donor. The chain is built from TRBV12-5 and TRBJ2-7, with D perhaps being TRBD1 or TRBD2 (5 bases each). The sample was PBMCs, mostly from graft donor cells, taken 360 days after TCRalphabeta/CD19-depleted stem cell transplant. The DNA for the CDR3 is TGTGCTAGTGGTTTTCCGGGGCCCCGGAGCGAGCAGTACTTC. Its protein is CASGFPGPRSEQYF.